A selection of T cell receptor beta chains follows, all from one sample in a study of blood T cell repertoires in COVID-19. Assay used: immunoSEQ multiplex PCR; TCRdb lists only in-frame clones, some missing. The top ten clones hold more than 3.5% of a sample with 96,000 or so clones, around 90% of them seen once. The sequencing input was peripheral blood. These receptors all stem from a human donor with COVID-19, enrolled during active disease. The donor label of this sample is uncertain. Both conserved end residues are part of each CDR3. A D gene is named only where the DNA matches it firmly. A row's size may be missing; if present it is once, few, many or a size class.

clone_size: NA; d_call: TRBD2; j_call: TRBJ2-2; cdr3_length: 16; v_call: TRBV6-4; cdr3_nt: TGTGCCAGCAGCCGGACTAGCGGGAGAGACACCGGGGAGCTGTTTTTT; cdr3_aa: CASSRTSGRDTGELFF
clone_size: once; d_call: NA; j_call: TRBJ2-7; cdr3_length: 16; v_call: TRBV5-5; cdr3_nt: TGTGCCAGCAGCAGACCCGGGACACTGAGCTCCTACGAGCAGTACTTC; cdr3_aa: CASSRPGTLSSYEQYF
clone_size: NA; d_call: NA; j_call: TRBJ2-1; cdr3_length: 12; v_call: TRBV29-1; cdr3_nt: TGCAGCGTTGACAGCTCCTACAATGAGCAGTTCTTC; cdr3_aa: CSVDSSYNEQFF
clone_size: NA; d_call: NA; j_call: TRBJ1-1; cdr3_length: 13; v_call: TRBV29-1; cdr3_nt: TGCAGCGTTGAAAAACAGGTGGACACTGAAGCTTTCTTT; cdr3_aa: CSVEKQVDTEAFF
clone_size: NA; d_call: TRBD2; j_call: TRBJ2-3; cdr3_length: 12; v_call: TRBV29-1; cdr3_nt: TGCAGCGTTGCCGGGGGGGCAGATACGCAGTATTTT; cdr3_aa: CSVAGGADTQYF
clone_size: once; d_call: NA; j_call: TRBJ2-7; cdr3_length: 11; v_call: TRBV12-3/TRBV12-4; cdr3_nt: TGTGCCAGCAGTTTCGGGAACGAGCAGTACTTC; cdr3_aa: CASSFGNEQYF
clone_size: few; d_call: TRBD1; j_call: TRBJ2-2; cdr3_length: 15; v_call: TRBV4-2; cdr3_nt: TGTGCCAGCAGCCAAGAGACAGGGGGCCCCGGGGAGCTGTTTTTT; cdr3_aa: CASSQETGGPGELFF
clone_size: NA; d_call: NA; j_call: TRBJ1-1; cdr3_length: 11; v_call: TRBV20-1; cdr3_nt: TGCAGTGCTAGGCGGTCGGCTGAAGCTTTCTTT; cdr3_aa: CSARRSAEAFF
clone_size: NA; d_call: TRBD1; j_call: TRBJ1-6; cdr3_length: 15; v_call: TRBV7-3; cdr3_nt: TGTGCCAGCAGCCCTGGGGACAGACCTAATTCACCCCTCCACTTT; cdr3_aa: CASSPGDRPNSPLHF
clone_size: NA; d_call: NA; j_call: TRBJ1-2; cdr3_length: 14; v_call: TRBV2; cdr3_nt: TGTGCCAGCAATCCTTCTGTCATTCTAGTCGGCTACACCTTC; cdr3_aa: CASNPSVILVGYTF
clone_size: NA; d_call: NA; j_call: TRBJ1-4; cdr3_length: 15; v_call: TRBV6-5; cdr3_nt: TGTGCCAGCAGTTACTCGTGGCAGGGCGGTGAAAAACTGTTTTTT; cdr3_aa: CASSYSWQGGEKLFF